A selection of T cell receptor beta chains follows, all from one sample in a study of cytomegalovirus exposure and HLA in healthy donors. The assay was immunoSEQ multiplex PCR, and TCRdb's table has in-frame clones only and misses some. Among 100,000 to 150,000 clones listed, roughly 80% were seen once. The sample consisted of PBMCs. Receptors originate from a man between 18 and 35 years old in good health and CMV-seropositive. Both conserved end residues are part of each CDR3. The D gene is left open where the match is weak. Expanded clones are given a class, and other clones once, few, many or no size at all.

J gene,D gene,clone size,V gene,CDR3 protein,CDR3 DNA
TRBJ2-1,TRBD2,NA,TRBV9,CASSPRFYGGYSEQFF,TGTGCCAGCAGCCCACGATTTTACGGGGGGTACAGTGAGCAGTTCTTC
TRBJ1-1,NA,NA,TRBV5-5,CASSLALGVAFF,TGTGCCAGCAGCTTGGCCCTCGGGGTGGCTTTCTTT
TRBJ2-2,NA,NA,TRBV18,CASSPSGANTGELFF,TGTGCCAGCTCACCGTCTGGGGCAAACACCGGGGAGCTGTTTTTT
TRBJ2-2,TRBD2,NA,TRBV7-9,CASSSGGAYTGELFF,TGTGCCAGCAGCTCGGGGGGGGCGTACACCGGGGAGCTGTTTTTT
TRBJ2-3,TRBD2,once,TRBV10-1,CASSESNPGGGTDTQYF,TGCGCCAGCAGTGAGTCGAATCCGGGGGGGGGCACAGATACGCAGTATTTT
TRBJ1-3,NA,NA,TRBV9,CASSVGASGNTIYF,TGTGCCAGCAGCGTTGGGGCATCTGGAAACACCATATATTTT
TRBJ2-7,TRBD2,NA,TRBV10-2,CASRPTSGIGEQYF,TGCGCCAGCAGGCCCACTAGCGGGATCGGCGAGCAGTACTTC
TRBJ2-7,TRBD1,NA,TRBV2,CASSYGTGYTNYEQYF,TGTGCCAGCAGCTACGGGACAGGCTACACGAATTACGAGCAGTACTTC
TRBJ2-1,TRBD2,NA,TRBV15,CATSRDLPKREVYEQFF,TGTGCCACCAGCAGAGATCTCCCCAAGCGGGAAGTCTATGAGCAGTTCTTC
TRBJ2-7,NA,NA,TRBV7-9,CASSLNSQTYEQYF,TGTGCCAGCAGCTTAAACAGCCAGACCTACGAGCAGTACTTC
TRBJ2-7,NA,NA,TRBV7-6,CASSEWTTGHEQYF,TGTGCCAGCAGCGAGTGGACTACTGGCCACGAGCAGTACTTC
TRBJ2-1,NA,NA,TRBV7-9,CASSRRVGTDNEQFF,TGTGCCAGCAGCCGCAGGGTAGGTACGGACAATGAGCAGTTCTTC
TRBJ2-7,TRBD1,NA,TRBV19,CASSILQGGEQYF,TGTGCCAGTAGTATTTTACAGGGGGGCGAGCAGTACTTC
TRBJ2-1,TRBD2,few,TRBV11-2,CASSLAASGGAYDNEQFF,TGTGCCAGCAGCTTAGCGGCTAGCGGGGGGGCTTACGACAATGAGCAGTTCTTC
TRBJ1-1,NA,NA,TRBV7-8,CASSLATRNGPEAFF,TGTGCCAGCAGCTTAGCGACACGAAATGGCCCTGAAGCTTTCTTT
TRBJ2-3,TRBD1,once,TRBV9,CASSTQGAFGTDTQYF,TGTGCCAGCAGCACACAGGGGGCGTTTGGGACAGATACGCAGTATTTT
TRBJ2-5,TRBD1,NA,TRBV11-2,CASSISPGTEKETQYF,TGTGCCAGCAGCATCTCCCCCGGGACAGAAAAAGAGACCCAGTACTTC
TRBJ1-1,NA,once,TRBV6-1,CASSDRGQEAFF,TGTGCCAGCAGTGATCGAGGACAGGAAGCTTTCTTT
TRBJ2-7,TRBD1,NA,TRBV5-1,CASSSARDRGSYEQYF,TGCGCCAGCAGCTCAGCCCGGGACAGGGGATCCTACGAGCAGTACTTC
TRBJ1-1,NA,NA,TRBV29-1,CSVEESGSTLNTEAFF,TGCAGCGTTGAAGAAAGTGGCAGTACACTGAACACTGAAGCTTTCTTT
TRBJ1-2,NA,NA,TRBV7-9,CSSSQGSNGYTF,TGTTCCAGCAGCCAGGGAAGCAATGGCTACACCTTC
TRBJ2-1,TRBD2,NA,TRBV11-3,CASSSPSAGGSNEQFF,TGTGCCAGCAGCTCCCCTTCGGCGGGAGGTTCTAATGAGCAGTTCTTC
TRBJ2-1,TRBD1,NA,TRBV5-1,CASSWAGTGLNEQFF,TGCGCCAGCAGCTGGGCCGGGACAGGACTCAATGAGCAGTTCTTC
TRBJ2-1,NA,NA,TRBV9,CASSVVPLNEQFF,TGTGCCAGCAGCGTAGTCCCCCTCAATGAGCAGTTCTTC
TRBJ2-7,NA,NA,TRBV5-4,CASSSRGSSYEQYF,TGTGCCAGCAGCTCCAGGGGTTCGTCCTACGAGCAGTACTTC
TRBJ2-7,TRBD1,once,TRBV6-5,CASSTGTGAYEQYF,TGTGCCAGCAGTACCGGGACAGGGGCCTACGAGCAGTACTTC
TRBJ2-7,NA,NA,TRBV27,CASSLSFGRYEQYF,TGTGCCAGCAGTTTATCTTTTGGCCGCTACGAGCAGTACTTC
TRBJ2-5,NA,NA,TRBV10-2,CASRTRETQYF,TGCGCCAGCAGAACCCGGGAGACCCAGTACTTC
TRBJ2-2,NA,NA,TRBV30,CAWRVFRSNTGELFF,TGTGCCTGGAGGGTTTTTCGGTCGAACACCGGGGAGCTGTTTTTT
TRBJ1-1,TRBD1,NA,TRBV30,CAWMGQGWTEAFF,TGTGCCTGGATGGGACAGGGTTGGACTGAAGCTTTCTTT
TRBJ2-1,TRBD1,NA,TRBV14,CASSQRQGLLHNEQFF,TGTGCCAGCAGCCAAAGACAGGGGCTACTTCACAATGAGCAGTTCTTC
TRBJ1-6,NA,once,TRBV5-6,CASSLRGSSYNSPLHF,TGTGCCAGCAGCTTGAGGGGCAGCTCCTATAATTCACCCCTCCACTTT
TRBJ1-3,NA,NA,TRBV7-8,CASSLYQNPPIYF,TGTGCCAGCAGCTTATATCAGAACCCCCCCATATATTTT
TRBJ1-4,TRBD1,NA,TRBV5-1,CASSPTSRDRGANEKLFF,TGCGCCAGCAGCCCTACCTCCCGGGACAGAGGGGCTAATGAAAAACTGTTTTTT
TRBJ2-5,TRBD1,few,TRBV7-2,CASSPWGQGARETQYF,TGTGCCAGCAGCCCCTGGGGACAGGGGGCAAGAGAGACCCAGTACTTC
TRBJ1-2,NA,NA,TRBV7-2,CASSFPGDYGYTF,TGTGCCAGCAGCTTTCCAGGGGACTATGGCTACACCTTC
TRBJ1-5,NA,NA,TRBV7-2,CASSPTHLEPQHF,TGTGCCAGCAGCCCGACTCACCTGGAGCCCCAGCATTTT
TRBJ2-4,TRBD1,NA,TRBV4-1,CASSQGATGEIAKNIQYF,TGCGCCAGCAGCCAAGGAGCGACAGGGGAGATAGCCAAAAACATTCAGTACTTC
TRBJ2-7,TRBD1,NA,TRBV18,CASREGQGSYEQYF,TGTGCCAGCCGAGAAGGACAGGGAAGCTACGAGCAGTACTTC
TRBJ2-1,NA,NA,TRBV11-2,CASSLSPAPSSYNEQFF,TGTGCCAGCAGCTTAAGTCCAGCGCCTTCTTCCTACAATGAGCAGTTCTTC
TRBJ2-3,TRBD2,NA,TRBV10-3,CAISGRGGISTDTQYF,TGTGCCATCAGCGGGAGGGGAGGGATTAGCACAGATACGCAGTATTTT
TRBJ1-4,TRBD1,NA,TRBV7-9,CSSSLGGQAGEKLFF,TGTTCCAGCAGCTTAGGGGGACAGGCAGGAGAAAAACTGTTTTTT
TRBJ1-1,TRBD1,NA,TRBV10-1,CASSEKDRGMNTEAFF,TGCGCCAGCAGTGAAAAGGACAGGGGAATGAACACTGAAGCTTTCTTT
TRBJ2-5,NA,NA,TRBV2,CASRGGRVEETQYF,TGTGCCAGCAGGGGGGGACGTGTCGAAGAGACCCAGTACTTC
TRBJ2-5,NA,NA,TRBV5-1,CASSVDTMETQYF,TGCGCCAGCAGCGTGGACACCATGGAGACCCAGTACTTC
TRBJ2-5,TRBD1,NA,TRBV6-5,CASSWDRENQETQYF,TGTGCCAGCAGTTGGGACAGGGAGAATCAAGAGACCCAGTACTTC
TRBJ2-7,NA,NA,TRBV19,CASSLMTDSYEQYF,TGTGCCAGTAGTCTGATGACAGACTCCTACGAGCAGTACTTC
TRBJ2-7,TRBD1,NA,TRBV6-5,CASSQRDSSTYEQYF,TGTGCCAGCAGTCAAAGGGACAGCTCTACCTACGAGCAGTACTTC
TRBJ1-6,NA,NA,TRBV11-2,CASSPGGRPNSPLHF,TGTGCCAGCAGCCCCGGGGGGCGCCCCAATTCACCCCTCCACTTT
TRBJ1-5,NA,NA,TRBV6-6,CASTPGDSNQPQHF,TGTGCCAGCACTCCCGGAGATAGCAATCAGCCCCAGCATTTT
TRBJ2-7,NA,once,TRBV6-6,CASRGAGYSYEQYF,TGTGCCAGCCGCGGGGCAGGCTACTCCTACGAGCAGTACTTC
TRBJ2-3,TRBD2,few,TRBV6-4,CASSKTSGGTDTQYF,TGTGCCAGCAGTAAGACTAGCGGTGGGACAGATACGCAGTATTTT
TRBJ1-5,TRBD1,NA,TRBV7-8,CASRPTGDPNSNQPQHF,TGTGCCAGCAGACCAACAGGGGACCCCAATAGCAATCAGCCCCAGCATTTT
TRBJ2-1,TRBD1,NA,TRBV7-2,CASSLDRGPRNEQFF,TGTGCCAGCAGCTTGGACAGGGGGCCGAGAAATGAGCAGTTCTTC
TRBJ1-1,TRBD1,NA,TRBV7-9,CASSLHGQVPEAFF,TGTGCCAGCAGCTTACACGGACAGGTCCCTGAAGCTTTCTTT